The clone carrying this TCR beta chain was seen many times. No antigen is known for it. The iRepertoire nested amplicon-rescue multiplex PCR amplified TCR alpha and beta CDR3s from RNA. Input was about 85-400 ng of tissue mRNA or PBMC total RNA. TCRdb reprocessed the multiplex PCR reads with MiXCR, giving one entry per CDR3 protein. The profile covers 100,000 to 150,000 distinct CDR3 sequences, with about 22% appearing a single time and around a quarter taken by the ten largest. These data are taken from a study of glioma-infiltrating T cells. General study results and limits: Only very few CDR3 sequences appeared in both tissue and blood. Gliomas, especially low-grade, showed above-expected tissue-blood divergence; non-neoplastic patients showed below.

This receptor was identified in a human donor with low-grade glioma or glioblastoma, undergoing nonglioma brain surgery, or in good health (not recorded which). Sequenced sample: glioma tissue, nonneoplastic brain tissue, or PBMCs (not recorded which).

The CDR3, as DNA: TGTGCCAGCAGATCCGACAGGGCTGATACGCAGTATTTT. Its translation is CASRSDRADTQYF. This sequence joins TRBV28 and TRBJ2-3, with 7 nucleotides matching TRBD1. This CDR3 has 13 residues. The V and J ends lost 6 bases and 6 bases, in that order; junction bases with no gene match: 6. Germline V CDR1 and CDR2: MDHEN, SYDVKM.